This record covers a single T cell receptor (beta chain). This sample is drawn from a study of blood T cell repertoires in COVID-19. In the study overall: Sites across the United States, Italy and Spain contributed samples from acute and convalescent COVID-19. Sample material is recorded as cDNA or gDNA derived from T cells, B-cell-depleted T cells, or PBMCs.

In the authors' methods: The authors estimated nucleated cell counts from reference gene primer amplification. The table came from immunoSEQ multiplex PCR; TCRdb's copy has only in-frame clones and leaves some out. The V and J calls and clone size were taken over from that table, and D and trimming were inferred from the DNA. Of approximately 190,000 clones listed, 80% to 85% are singletons. The CDR3 loop spans 13 amino acids. Trimming shortened V by 3 bases and J by 5 bases, and 10 bases separated the two germline ends. Germline V CDR1 and CDR2: SEHNR, FQNEAQ (reference sequence). Sequences were obtained from peripheral blood. The receptor comes from a human donor in a cohort sampled during active COVID-19. This sequence joins TRBV7-9 and TRBJ1-1; a possible D gene is TRBD1 (5 bases). The DNA for the CDR3 is TGTGCCAGCAGCTTGGGCAGGGAAACTGAAGCTTTCTTT. This codes for CASSLGRETEAFF.